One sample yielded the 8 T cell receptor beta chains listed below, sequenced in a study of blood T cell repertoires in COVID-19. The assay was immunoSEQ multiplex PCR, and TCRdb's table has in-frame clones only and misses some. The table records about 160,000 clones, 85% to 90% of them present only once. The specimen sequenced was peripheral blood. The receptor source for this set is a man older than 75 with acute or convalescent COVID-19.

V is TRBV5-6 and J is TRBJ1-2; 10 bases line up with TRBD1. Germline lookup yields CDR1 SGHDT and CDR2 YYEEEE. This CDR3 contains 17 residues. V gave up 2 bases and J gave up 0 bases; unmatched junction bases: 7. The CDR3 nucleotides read TGTGCCAGCAGCTTTTACCGGGACAGGGGTCCTAACTATGGCTACACCTTC. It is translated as CASSFYRDRGPNYGYTF. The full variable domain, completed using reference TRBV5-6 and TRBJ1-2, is DAGVTQSPTHLIKTRGQQVTLRCSPKSGHDTVSWYQQALGQGPQFIFQYYEEEERQRGNFPDRFSGHQFPNYSSELNVNALLLGDSALYLCASSFYRDRGPNYGYTFGSGTRLTVV.

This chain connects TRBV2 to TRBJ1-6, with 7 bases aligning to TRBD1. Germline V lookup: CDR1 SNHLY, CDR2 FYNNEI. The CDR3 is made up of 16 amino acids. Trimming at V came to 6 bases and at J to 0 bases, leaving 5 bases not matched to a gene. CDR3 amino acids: CASSTGASSYNSPLHF. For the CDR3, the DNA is TGTGCCAGCAGCACAGGGGCGAGCTCCTATAATTCACCCCTCCACTTT.

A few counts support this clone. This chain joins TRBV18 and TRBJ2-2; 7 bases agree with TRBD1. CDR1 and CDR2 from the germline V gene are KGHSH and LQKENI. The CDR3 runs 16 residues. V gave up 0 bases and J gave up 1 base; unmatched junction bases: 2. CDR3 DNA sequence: TGTGCCAGCTCACCACCCGGGACAGTGAACACCGGGGAGCTGTTTTTT. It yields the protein CASSPPGTVNTGELFF.

The CDR3 DNA reads as TGTGCCAGCAGCCAACCGCGGGGCGGAACAGATACGCAGTATTTT. This codes for CASSQPRGGTDTQYF. This chain links TRBV14 with TRBJ2-3; tentatively, D is TRBD2 (6 bases). Germline loops: CDR1 SGHDN, CDR2 FVKESK. The germline V and J ends were trimmed by 2 bases and 3 bases, with 12 bases remaining between them. CDR3 length equals 15 residues.

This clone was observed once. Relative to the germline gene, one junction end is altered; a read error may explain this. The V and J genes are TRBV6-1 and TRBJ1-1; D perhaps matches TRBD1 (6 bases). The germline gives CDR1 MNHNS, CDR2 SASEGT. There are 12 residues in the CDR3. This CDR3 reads CASSELRGGDSF. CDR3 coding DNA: TGTGCCAGCAGTGAATTGCGGGGGGGCGATTCGTTT.

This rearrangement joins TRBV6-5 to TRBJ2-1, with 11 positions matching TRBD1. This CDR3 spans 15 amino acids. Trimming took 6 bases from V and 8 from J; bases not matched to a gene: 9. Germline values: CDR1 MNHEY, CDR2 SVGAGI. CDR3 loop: CASRDGTGGWYEQFF. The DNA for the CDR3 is TGTGCCAGCAGGGATGGGACAGGGGGGTGGTATGAGCAGTTCTTC.

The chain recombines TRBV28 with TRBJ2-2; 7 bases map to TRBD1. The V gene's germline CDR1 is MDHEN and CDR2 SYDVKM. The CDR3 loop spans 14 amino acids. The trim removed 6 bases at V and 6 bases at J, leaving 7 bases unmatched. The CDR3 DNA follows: TGTGCCAGCAGACCCGGGACAGTGCCCGGGGAGCTGTTTTTT. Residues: CASRPGTVPGELFF.

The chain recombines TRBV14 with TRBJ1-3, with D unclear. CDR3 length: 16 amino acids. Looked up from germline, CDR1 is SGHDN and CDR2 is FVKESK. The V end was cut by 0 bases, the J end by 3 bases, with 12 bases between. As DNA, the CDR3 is TGTGCCAGCAGCCAAGATGCAGGAAATCGTGGAAACACCATATATTTT. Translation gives CASSQDAGNRGNTIYF.